Sequencing of this T cell receptor (beta chain) was carried out in a study of blood T cell repertoires in COVID-19. V was pared by 6 bases and J by 0 bases, with 8 bases between. CDR1 and CDR2 from the germline V gene are GTSNPN and SVGIG (reference sequence). The CDR3 length is 12 residues. Original processing notes: Reference gene primer amplification gave nucleated cell count estimates. Clones were sequenced by immunoSEQ multiplex PCR, and TCRdb holds only the in-frame ones, with some missing. The V and J calls and clone size are taken from that table; D and trimming were inferred from the DNA. Of hundreds of thousands of clones listed, around nine tenths were seen once; the top ten hold 2.5% to 4%.

This TCR was recovered from a woman between 18 and 30 years old who had recovered from COVID-19. The sample comprised peripheral blood. The chain couples TRBV30 to TRBJ1-1; D unresolved. DNA of the CDR3: TGTGCCTGTCGAGGTTTGAACACTGAAGCTTTCTTT. It specifies CACRGLNTEAFF.